One T cell receptor beta chain is described in this entry. Its target is unknown. The junction and the germline gene differ at one end; a read error may be behind it. Per the germline V gene, CDR1 is PRHDT and CDR2 is FYEKMQ (reference sequence). The CDR3 runs to 14 residues. In the PCR, 60 Vbeta and 13 Jbeta primers were used. Clones were sequenced by immunoSEQ multiplex PCR, and TCRdb holds only the in-frame ones, with some missing. The table lists about 160,000 clones, roughly three quarters of them singletons. This sample stems from a study of cytomegalovirus exposure and HLA in healthy donors. Study observations and caveats: Reportedly, cytomegalovirus status was diagnosed with high sensitivity and specificity.

The chain links TRBV13 to TRBJ2-7; 9 nucleotides align to TRBD1. The origin of this receptor is a male donor in good health and CMV-seropositive. The material sequenced was PBMCs. The CDR3: CASSLSGQGSYGAF. The CDR3 bases are TGTGCCAGCAGCTTAAGTGGACAGGGGTCATACGGGGCCTTC.